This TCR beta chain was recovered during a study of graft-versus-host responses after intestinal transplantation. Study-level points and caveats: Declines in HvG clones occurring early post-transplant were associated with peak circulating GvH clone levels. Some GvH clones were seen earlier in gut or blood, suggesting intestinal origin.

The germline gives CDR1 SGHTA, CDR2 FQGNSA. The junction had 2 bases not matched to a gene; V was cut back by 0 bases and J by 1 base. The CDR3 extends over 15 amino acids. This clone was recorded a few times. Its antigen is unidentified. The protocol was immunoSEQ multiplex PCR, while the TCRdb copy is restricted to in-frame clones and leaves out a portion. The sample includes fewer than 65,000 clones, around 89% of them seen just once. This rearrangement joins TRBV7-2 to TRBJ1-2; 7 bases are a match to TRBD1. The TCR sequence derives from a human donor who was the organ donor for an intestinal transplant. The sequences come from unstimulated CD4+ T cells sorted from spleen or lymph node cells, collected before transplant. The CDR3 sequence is CASSLAQGGNYGYTF. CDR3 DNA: TGTGCCAGCAGCTTAGCCCAGGGGGGTAACTATGGCTACACCTTC.